These 24 T cell receptor beta chains came from one sample sequenced in a study of blood T cell repertoires in COVID-19. Repertoires were generated with immunoSEQ multiplex PCR, while TCRdb's copy carries only in-frame clones and drops some. The sample lists approximately 50,000 clones; less than 80% were seen once. The sample was peripheral blood. Receptors originate from a man aged 65-85 years with acute or convalescent COVID-19.

This clone was seen just once. V gene TRBV10-2 combines with J gene TRBJ1-2; D ambiguous. This CDR3 has 11 amino acids. Germline CDR1 is WSHSY and CDR2 is SAAADI. Between the trimmed V and J ends, which lost 4 bases and 3 bases, there was a span of 3 bases. The CDR3 here is CASSADYGYTF. CDR3 DNA: TGCGCCAGCAGTGCAGACTATGGCTACACCTTC.

The genes are TRBV19 and TRBJ1-5; a weak D match, TRBD1 (6 bases). V was clipped by 4 bases and J by 4 bases, with 11 bases between them. Germline V gene sequence: CDR1 LNHDA, CDR2 SQIVND (reference sequence). The CDR3 is 14 residues long. This CDR3 reads CASSKRQVNQPQHF. The CDR3 DNA reads TGTGCCAGTAGTAAAAGACAGGTTAATCAGCCCCAGCATTTT.

Only one count was recorded for this clone. This chain joins TRBV10-3 and TRBJ2-7; 10 bases line up with TRBD1. The CDR3 consists of 16 residues. Trimming removed 0 bases from V and 1 base from J; junction bases left unmatched: 3. Per germline, CDR1 ENHRY and CDR2 SYGVKD. The CDR3 nucleotides are TGTGCCATCAGTGAGTCGGGACAGGGGAGATCCTACGAGCAGTACTTC. This codes for CAISESGQGRSYEQYF.

The rearrangement joins TRBV5-4 to TRBJ2-7; 7 bases agree with TRBD1. CDR3 size: 15 residues. Losses at the gene ends were 2 bases for V and 3 bases for J; bases not matched to a gene: 8. The V gene's germline CDR1 is SGHNT and CDR2 YYREEE (reference sequence). For the CDR3, the DNA is TGTGCCAGCAGCTTATATGGGACAGCGAGCTACGAGCAGTACTTC. It encodes CASSLYGTASYEQYF.

The chain is built from TRBV18 and TRBJ1-1; D is perhaps TRBD1 (6 bases). From germline, CDR1 is KGHSH and CDR2 LQKENI. The ends were cut back, 0 bases at V and 0 bases at J, with 8 bases in the middle. The CDR3 contains 15 residues. This CDR3 is CASSPPHRVNTEAFF. CDR3 DNA: TGTGCCAGCTCACCACCGCACAGGGTGAACACTGAAGCTTTCTTT.

As for this clone: Compared with germline, one end of the junction differs, possibly owing to a read error. The rearrangement uses TRBV6-5 and TRBJ2-3; 9 positions match TRBD2. CDR3 size: 15 residues. In germline, CDR1 is MNHEY, CDR2 SVGAGI. The CDR3 coding sequence is TGTGCCAGCAGCCTACGAGCGGGGGGCACAGATGCGCAGTATTTT. Protein: CASSLRAGGTDAQYF.

The chain has TRBV7-9 and TRBJ2-6; D might be TRBD1 (5 bases). There are 14 residues in the CDR3. Germline-derived CDR1 and CDR2 are SEHNR and FQNEAQ (reference sequence). V lost 4 bases to trimming and J lost 5 bases, with 9 bases between them. CDR3 bases: TGTGCCAGCAGCTCAGGGTTTAGGGCCAACGTCCTGACTTTC. This gives the protein CASSSGFRANVLTF.

The chain carries TRBV7-2 and TRBJ2-7; D might be TRBD1 (6 bases). The CDR3 is made up of 13 amino acids. V lost 5 bases to trimming and J lost 6 bases, with 14 bases between them. The germline gives CDR1 SGHTA, CDR2 FQGNSA. The CDR3 loop reads CASSAPGASEQYF. CDR3 DNA sequence: TGTGCCAGCAGCGCCCCAGGGGCCAGCGAGCAGTACTTC.

V is TRBV11-2 and J is TRBJ2-7; 7 bases align to TRBD1. Germline CDR1 is SGHAT and CDR2 is FQNNGV. J lost 5 bases, V lost 1 base, and 5 bases had no gene match. This CDR3 region has 14 residues. Here the CDR3 DNA reads TGTGCCAGCAGCTTAGTTGGGCAGGGGGACGAGCAGTACTTC. It translates to CASSLVGQGDEQYF.

This rearrangement joins TRBV6-5 to TRBJ2-5; 7 bases are shared with TRBD1. The V and J ends lost 6 bases and 4 bases, in that order; junction bases with no gene match: 11. This CDR3 region has 15 residues. Per germline, CDR1 MNHEY and CDR2 SVGAGI. The CDR3 DNA is TGTGCCAGCAGCCAACAACAGGGGAGTCGAGAGACCCAGTACTTC. This translates into CASSQQQGSRETQYF.

CDR3 in amino acids: CASSQTSGHPDTQYF. In nucleotides, the CDR3 is TGTGCCAGCAGTCAGACTAGCGGCCACCCAGATACGCAGTATTTT. The V and J genes are TRBV14 and TRBJ2-3; the match to TRBD2 covers 9 bases. CDR3 length: 15 residues. Germline CDR1 SGHDN, CDR2 FVKESK. The ends lost 6 bases at V and 4 bases at J; junction bases unmatched: 8.

The rearrangement links TRBV28 to TRBJ1-1; TRBD1 aligns across 10 bases. The CDR3 contains 15 residues. Germline V gene data show CDR1 as MDHEN and CDR2 as SYDVKM. Trimming at V came to 7 bases and at J to 4 bases, leaving 9 bases not matched to a gene. CDR3 region: CASTLLTGGFTEAFF. The CDR3 DNA reads as TGTGCCAGCACCCTACTGACAGGGGGCTTCACTGAAGCTTTCTTT.

The rearrangement uses TRBV2 and TRBJ2-3, with TRBD2 matching 10 bases. Trimming took 8 bases from V and 4 from J; bases not matched to a gene: 12. This CDR3 is built from 16 residues. The germline CDR1 and CDR2 sequences are SNHLY and FYNNEI. The CDR3 is CASPGSTSGMADTQYF. The CDR3 nucleotides are TGTGCCAGCCCAGGGAGTACTAGCGGGATGGCAGATACGCAGTATTTT. Filled out from reference TRBV2 and TRBJ2-3, the complete variable domain reads EPEVTQTPSHQVTQMGQEVILRCVPISNHLYFYWYRQILGQKVEFLVSFYNNEISEKSEIFDDQFSVERPDGSNFTLKIRSTKLEDSAMYFCASPGSTSGMADTQYFGPGTRLTVL.

The chain recombines TRBV27 with TRBJ2-3; 12 bases fit TRBD2. Germline CDR1 reads MNHEY; CDR2 reads SMNVEV (reference sequence). The ends lost 6 bases at V and 11 bases at J; junction bases unmatched: 9. This CDR3 contains 14 residues. CDR3 nucleotides: TGTGCCAGCAGATCCAGACTAGCGGGAGAGGAGCAGTATTTT. Encoded protein: CASRSRLAGEEQYF.

For the CDR3, the DNA is TGCGCCAGCAGCCAAGCCGGTTATGGCTACACCTTC. As protein: CASSQAGYGYTF. The rearrangement joins TRBV4-1 to TRBJ1-2; unclear D gene. Germline CDR1 is MGHRA and CDR2 is YSYEKL. This CDR3 comprises 12 residues. V shed 1 base and J shed 5 bases, with 5 bases lying between them.

This sequence joins TRBV4-2 and TRBJ2-3, with 7 positions matching TRBD2. This CDR3 spans 15 amino acids. V was clipped by 0 bases and J by 7 bases; unmatched bases: 7. From germline, CDR1 is LGHNA and CDR2 YNFKEQ. CDR3 residues: CASSQDGGDGNTQYF. For the CDR3, the DNA is TGTGCCAGCAGCCAAGATGGGGGGGACGGAAATACGCAGTATTTT.

The count of this clone is one. The chain couples TRBV3-1 (or the pseudogene TRBV3-2) to TRBJ1-5; D ambiguous. Trimming left V 0 bases short and J 2 bases short, with 11 bases between. The CDR3 length is 16 residues. Germline CDR1 is LGHDT and CDR2 is YNNKEL (reference sequence). CDR3 loop: CASSQDGGVGNQPQHF. CDR3 coding DNA: TGTGCCAGCAGCCAAGATGGCGGGGTAGGCAATCAGCCCCAGCATTTT.

The V gene is TRBV19, the J gene TRBJ1-2; D might be TRBD1 (6 bases). With 7 bases removed from V and 4 bases from J, the gap between germline ends came to 19 bases. The germline CDR1 and CDR2 sequences are LNHDA and SQIVND (reference sequence). The CDR3 consists of 15 residues. CDR3 coding DNA: TGTGCCAGTACCCCGAGGGGGTACCAAACCTATGGCTACACCTTC. Translation gives CASTPRGYQTYGYTF.

The V and J genes are TRBV7-3 and TRBJ2-2, with D perhaps matching TRBD2 (6 bases). CDR3 length equals 12 residues. Trimming took off 5 bases at V and 7 bases at J, with 8 bases between the two ends. Germline V gives CDR1 SGHTA, CDR2 FQGTGA. CDR3 sequence: CASSPGLGELFF. In DNA, the CDR3 is TGTGCCAGCAGCCCGGGACTCGGGGAGCTGTTTTTT.

In its sample, this clone was seen a few times. The V and J genes are TRBV6-2 or TRBV6-3 and TRBJ1-2; 10 bases agree with TRBD1. V shed 6 bases, J shed 3 bases, and the junction held 4 bases outside the gene matches. Germline V gene sequence: CDR1 MNHEY, CDR2 SVGEGT. The length of the CDR3 is 14 residues. The CDR3 region is CASSRDRGDYGYTF. CDR3 nucleotide sequence: TGTGCCAGCAGCCGGGACAGGGGTGACTATGGCTACACCTTC.

The chain links TRBV6-6 to TRBJ2-3, with TRBD2 identical over 13 bases. V shed 6 bases and J 2 bases; nucleotides not matched to a gene: 5. Germline loops: CDR1 MNHNY, CDR2 SVGAGI (reference sequence). The CDR3 sequence is 16 residues long. The CDR3 is CASRQTSGGTTDTQYF. The CDR3 region has the DNA TGTGCCAGCAGGCAGACTAGCGGGGGGACCACAGATACGCAGTATTTT.

Turning to this clone: A junction boundary mismatches the germline segment, possibly from a read error. This CDR3 reads CVSSTRGAANYGYTF. The CDR3 DNA follows: TGTGTCAGTAGTACCCGGGGGGCAGCTAACTATGGCTACACCTTC. The genes are TRBV19 and TRBJ1-2, with a weak D call TRBD1 (6 bases). This CDR3 spans 15 amino acids. Germline V CDR1 and CDR2: LNHDA, SQIVND (reference sequence).

The rearrangement joins TRBV11-3 to TRBJ2-5; D remains unclear. Germline-derived CDR1 and CDR2 are SGHNT and YENEEA. This CDR3 is built from 15 residues. V lost 6 bases and J 5 bases, leaving 19 bases between the germline ends. CDR3: CASSATAGSVETQYF. The CDR3 nucleotides are TGTGCCAGCAGTGCTACAGCCGGTTCGGTCGAGACCCAGTACTTC.

The V call is TRBV19, the J call TRBJ1-5; the D gene is possibly TRBD1 (6 bases). This CDR3 is 13 amino acids long. From germline, CDR1 is LNHDA and CDR2 SQIVND (reference sequence). Trimming stripped 10 bases from V and 3 bases from J, with 13 bases between. For the CDR3, the DNA is TGTGCCACTCAGGACAGACCCAATCAGCCCCAGCATTTT. This gives the protein CATQDRPNQPQHF.